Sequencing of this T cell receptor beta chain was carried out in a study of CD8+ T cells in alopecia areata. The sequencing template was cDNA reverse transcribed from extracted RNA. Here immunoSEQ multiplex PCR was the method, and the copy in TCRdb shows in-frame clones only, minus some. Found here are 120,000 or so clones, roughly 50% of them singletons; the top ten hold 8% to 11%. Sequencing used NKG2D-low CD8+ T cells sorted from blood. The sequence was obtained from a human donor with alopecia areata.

The CDR3 loop is CASSLGRPQFF. As DNA, the CDR3 is TGTGCCAGCAGCTTGGGTCGGCCGCAGTTCTTC. This chain connects TRBV5-6 to TRBJ2-1; D ambiguous. This CDR3 comprises 11 residues. V lost 0 bases and J 12 bases, leaving 7 bases between the germline ends. CDR1 is SGHDT, CDR2 YYEEEE, per germline.